This T cell receptor (beta chain) is from a study of blood T cell repertoires in COVID-19. In the study overall: PBMCs, B-cell-depleted T cells, or T cells were the source of the cDNA or gDNA that made up the material.

Generated by immunoSEQ multiplex PCR, the TCRdb table keeps only in-frame clones and is missing some. The sample shows approximately 530,000 clones, approximately 91% of them seen only once. The J segment lost 6 bases and the V segment lost 3 bases, leaving 9 bases of the junction unmatched. The CDR3 extends over 15 amino acids. Germline V gene data show CDR1 as SEHNR and CDR2 as FQNEAQ (reference sequence). The Seattle patients, enrolled during active infection, were followed longitudinally. The clonotype comes from a woman aged 50 to 60 with COVID-19, enrolled during active disease. The rearrangement links TRBV7-9 to TRBJ1-2; 8 bases match TRBD1. The sequenced sample consisted of peripheral blood. CDR3 bases: TGTGCCAGCAGCTTGGGAGGACAGGGAAATAATGGCTACACCTTC. Its translation is CASSLGGQGNNGYTF.